The 30 T cell receptor beta chains presented below share a single source sample, sequenced in a study of CD8 T cells in Susac syndrome. An amount of RNA that ranged from roughly 0.45 to 1 ug was reverse transcribed with random hexamers. TCRdb itself ran the immunoSEQ multiplex PCR reads through MiXCR, one entry per CDR3 protein. Among approximately 150,000 distinct CDR3 sequences listed, approximately 95% were seen once. Sequencing input: CD4+ T cells from PBMCs. The receptor set was obtained from a human donor in good health.

The chain uses TRBV19 and TRBJ1-5; D unresolved. The CDR3 is made up of 14 amino acids. The germline V gene encodes CDR1 LNHDA and CDR2 SQIVND (reference sequence). The V and J ends lost 4 bases and 0 bases respectively, with 7 bases between them. The CDR3 coding sequence is TGTGCCAGTAGTAGACTGGATAGCAATCAGCCCCAGCATTTT. Translating it yields CASSRLDSNQPQHF.

The chain couples TRBV6-5 to TRBJ1-5, with 8 bases aligning to TRBD1. The V gene's germline CDR1 is MNHEY and CDR2 SVGAGI. Trimming took 6 bases from V and 7 from J; bases not matched to a gene: 5. CDR3 length equals 13 residues. In DNA form, the CDR3 reads TGTGCCAGCAGCCACAGGGGGGGACAGCCCCAGCATTTT. Protein sequence: CASSHRGGQPQHF.

The chain recombines TRBV29-1 with TRBJ1-2; the D gene is possibly TRBD1 (5 bases). The CDR3 extends over 12 amino acids. V dropped 5 bases and J dropped 6 bases, with 13 bases sitting between them. The V gene's germline CDR1 is SQVTM and CDR2 ANQGSEA. CDR3 amino acids: CSVLAGSDGYTF. The CDR3 region has the DNA TGCAGCGTTCTCGCAGGGTCGGATGGCTACACCTTC.

This rearrangement joins TRBV5-4 to TRBJ2-2; a weak D match, TRBD2 (6 bases). In germline, CDR1 is SGHNT, CDR2 YYREEE (reference sequence). The V gene lost 0 bases and the J gene lost 4 bases, with 13 bases spanning the gap. The CDR3 length is 16 residues. The CDR3, as DNA: TGTGCCAGCAGCTTGGGACTAGTCAGATCCACCGGGGAGCTGTTTTTT. Translation gives CASSLGLVRSTGELFF.

The chain has TRBV6-6 and TRBJ2-7; tentatively, D is TRBD1 (5 bases). The length of the CDR3 is 13 residues. Germline lookup yields CDR1 MNHNY and CDR2 SVGAGI (reference sequence). V was shortened by 4 bases and J by 3 bases, with 10 bases between the two germline ends. The CDR3 spells CASSSGHIYEQYF. The CDR3, as DNA: TGTGCCAGCAGTTCCGGACACATCTACGAGCAGTACTTC.

This clonotype showed up just a few times. The V call is TRBV20-1, the J call TRBJ1-5; D is ambiguous. V was pared by 0 bases and J by 6 bases, with 6 bases between. The CDR3 contains 12 residues. CDR1 is DFQATT and CDR2 is SNEGSKA in the germline V gene (reference sequence). The DNA of the CDR3 is TGCAGTGCTAGAGATCTTAGTCAGCCCCAGCATTTT. It specifies CSARDLSQPQHF.

This chain joins TRBV3-1 and TRBJ2-2, with TRBD2 matching 9 bases. Per germline, CDR1 LGHDT and CDR2 YNNKEL (reference sequence). This CDR3 region has 18 residues. Trimming took 4 bases from V and 8 from J; bases not matched to a gene: 17. CDR3 sequence: CASSPKGRASGTAGELFF. The CDR3 region has the DNA TGTGCCAGCAGCCCTAAAGGTCGGGCTAGCGGGACGGCGGGGGAGCTGTTTTTT.

The chain couples TRBV7-2 to TRBJ1-5; D is possibly TRBD1 (5 bases). Trimming removed 3 bases from V and 4 bases from J, with 7 bases in between. The germline V gene has CDR1 SGHTA and CDR2 FQGNSA. The CDR3 covers 13 residues. The CDR3 protein is CASSFGGNQPQHF. The CDR3 nucleotides read TGTGCCAGCAGCTTTGGGGGAAATCAGCCCCAGCATTTT.

The V and J genes are TRBV5-6 and TRBJ2-5, with unresolved D. The CDR3 extends over 13 amino acids. Germline CDR1 SGHDT, CDR2 YYEEEE. V gave up 5 bases and J gave up 1 base, with 9 bases separating them. The CDR3 loop reads CASRQTLQETQYF. For the CDR3, the DNA is TGTGCCAGCAGGCAGACCCTCCAAGAGACCCAGTACTTC.

The chain uses TRBV10-3 and TRBJ1-2; D gene uncertain. The CDR3 is 15 residues long. From germline, CDR1 is ENHRY and CDR2 SYGVKD. V was cut by 4 bases and J by 5 bases, with 17 bases left in between. CDR3 region: CAISGPPPNTYGYTF. The CDR3 coding sequence is TGTGCCATCAGTGGGCCCCCACCGAACACTTATGGCTACACCTTC.

This chain links TRBV29-1 with TRBJ1-1, with 8 bases that match TRBD1. Looked up from germline, CDR1 is SQVTM and CDR2 is ANQGSEA. With V trimmed by 5 bases and J by 5 bases, 7 bases remained unmatched. The CDR3 runs 13 residues. The CDR3 DNA sequence: TGCAGCGTTCTGGACAGGGAAACGACTGAAGCTTTCTTT. Translated: CSVLDRETTEAFF.

This clonotype was picked up one time. The V call is TRBV2, the J call TRBJ1-2; D is uncertain. Germline V gene sequence: CDR1 SNHLY, CDR2 FYNNEI. Trimming shortened V by 4 bases and J by 3 bases, and 9 bases separated the two germline ends. The CDR3 has 13 residues. The CDR3: CASSGTRDYGYTF. CDR3 nucleotide sequence: TGTGCCAGCAGTGGGACCCGGGACTATGGCTACACCTTC.

This rearrangement joins TRBV5-6 to TRBJ2-5, with 11 bases lining up with TRBD2. There are 15 residues in the CDR3. With V trimmed by 4 bases and J by 4 bases, 6 bases remained unmatched. Germline V gene sequence: CDR1 SGHDT, CDR2 YYEEEE. In DNA form, the CDR3 reads TGTGCCAGCAGCGTAGTAGCGGGGGGGCGAGAGACCCAGTACTTC. It specifies CASSVVAGGRETQYF.

V is TRBV3-1 and J is TRBJ1-1; D is ambiguous. The CDR3 has 12 amino acids. Germline V gene lookup returns CDR1 LGHDT and CDR2 YNNKEL (reference sequence). V was pared by 6 bases and J by 4 bases, with 9 bases between. The CDR3 DNA sequence: TGTGCCAGCAGAGGCGGGTTCACTGAAGCTTTCTTT. Its translation: CASRGGFTEAFF.

This chain joins TRBV20-1 and TRBJ1-1, with a possible D match to TRBD1 (6 bases). V lost 5 bases, J lost 0 bases, and 10 bases lay in between. The CDR3 runs 13 residues. CDR1 is DFQATT and CDR2 is SNEGSKA in the germline V gene (reference sequence). CDR3 protein: CSAGGQMNTEAFF. The DNA of the CDR3 is TGCAGTGCTGGCGGACAGATGAACACTGAAGCTTTCTTT.

This clonotype was seen once. The chain links TRBV29-1 to TRBJ2-7; D tentatively reads TRBD1 or TRBD2 (5 bases each). In germline, CDR1 is SQVTM, CDR2 ANQGSEA. The V gene lost 3 bases and the J gene lost 0 bases, with 12 bases spanning the gap. The CDR3 runs 14 residues. CDR3 nucleotide sequence: TGCAGCGTTGAGGGGCCAACTAGCTCCTACGAGCAGTACTTC. Translating it yields CSVEGPTSSYEQYF.

This clonotype was detected only a few times. This chain uses TRBV29-1 with TRBJ1-5; 7 nucleotides align to TRBD1. The CDR3 sequence is 13 residues long. Trimming removed 4 bases from V and 0 bases from J; junction bases left unmatched: 0. Germline lookup yields CDR1 SQVTM and CDR2 ANQGSEA. CDR3 region: CSVAGGSNQPQHF. The CDR3 nucleotides read TGCAGCGTTGCAGGGGGTAGCAATCAGCCCCAGCATTTT.

V and J are TRBV2 and TRBJ2-5, with 12 bases aligning to TRBD2. CDR3 length: 16 amino acids. J lost 5 bases, V lost 6 bases, and 10 bases had no gene match. The germline V gene has CDR1 SNHLY and CDR2 FYNNEI. In DNA, the CDR3 is TGTGCCAGCAGGGCTTTACGTCTAGCGGGAGGGGAGACCCAGTACTTC. Protein: CASRALRLAGGETQYF.

There are a few counts of this clonotype. This chain links TRBV9 with TRBJ2-2; 9 bases map to TRBD2. The CDR3 has 16 residues. Germline trimming cut 0 bases from V and 7 bases from J; bases unmatched to any gene: 7. The germline CDR1 and CDR2 sequences are SGDLS and YYNGEE. CDR3 residues: CASSVERTSVVGELFF. The CDR3 DNA reads as TGTGCCAGCAGCGTAGAGCGGACTAGCGTCGTCGGGGAGCTGTTTTTT.

The chain combines TRBV5-1 with TRBJ2-3, with 11 bases that match TRBD2. Germline V gene data show CDR1 as SGHRS and CDR2 as YFSETQ. CDR3 length: 17 amino acids. V dropped 4 bases and J dropped 1; count of bases not matched to a gene: 8. In DNA, the CDR3 is TGCGCCAGCAGCCTCCGGACTAGCGGGCTCCGCACAGATACGCAGTATTTT. Residues: CASSLRTSGLRTDTQYF.

The rearrangement joins TRBV7-2 to TRBJ2-1; 12 bases fit TRBD2. CDR3 length equals 18 residues. With V trimmed by 3 bases and J by 0 bases, 6 bases remained unmatched. The V gene's germline CDR1 is SGHTA and CDR2 FQGNSA. DNA of the CDR3: TGTGCCAGCAGCTTCTGGACTAGCGGGATCAGCTCCTACAATGAGCAGTTCTTC. Translation gives CASSFWTSGISSYNEQFF.

The chain carries TRBV15 and TRBJ2-3, with D possibly being TRBD2 (5 bases). Germline V gene sequence: CDR1 LNHNV, CDR2 YYDKDF (reference sequence). V gave up 1 base and J gave up 9 bases, with 11 bases separating them. This CDR3 spans 13 amino acids. The CDR3 reads CATSRVVASTQYF. The CDR3 coding sequence is TGTGCCACCAGCAGAGTGGTGGCTAGCACGCAGTATTTT. Combining the CDR3 with reference TRBV15 and TRBJ2-3 gives the whole variable domain DAMVIQNPRYQVTQFGKPVTLSCSQTLNHNVMYWYQQKSSQAPKLLFHYYDKDFNNEADTPDNFQSRRPNTSFCFLDIRSPGLGDTAMYLCATSRVVASTQYFGPGTRLTVL.

In its sample, this clonotype was seen once. The rearrangement uses TRBV27 and TRBJ2-3; D unclear. CDR1 MNHEY and CDR2 SMNVEV come from the germline V gene (reference sequence). With 4 bases removed from V and 0 bases from J, the gap between germline ends came to 5 bases. The CDR3 is 13 amino acids. The CDR3 region has the DNA TGTGCCAGCAGTTCCTTAAGCACAGATACGCAGTATTTT. Translating it yields CASSSLSTDTQYF.

CDR3 DNA: TGTGCCAGCAGCTCATCTACAGGGGGCTCTCAGCCCCAGCATTTT. Translated: CASSSSTGGSQPQHF. This chain connects TRBV11-2 to TRBJ1-5; 9 nucleotides align to TRBD1. CDR3 length: 15 amino acids. Germline CDR1 reads SGHAT; CDR2 reads FQNNGV. V was clipped by 4 bases and J by 6 bases; unmatched bases: 7.

The chain joins TRBV15 to TRBJ2-5; D is ambiguous. Trimming pared 4 bases from V and 1 base from J, leaving 13 bases between. The CDR3 loop spans 15 amino acids. Germline V lookup: CDR1 LNHNV, CDR2 YYDKDF (reference sequence). CDR3 amino acids: CATSIPGRRQETQYF. The CDR3 DNA is TGTGCCACCAGCATTCCGGGCCGCCGCCAAGAGACCCAGTACTTC.

The rearrangement links TRBV20-1 to TRBJ2-3, with 7 bases that match TRBD2. J gave up 5 bases and V 3 bases, and 14 bases lay outside the gene matches. Germline lookup yields CDR1 DFQATT and CDR2 SNEGSKA (reference sequence). CDR3 length: 16 amino acids. This CDR3 is CSARPPVAGVEDTQYF. The DNA for the CDR3 is TGCAGTGCTAGGCCTCCGGTTGCGGGAGTGGAAGATACGCAGTATTTT.

The genes are TRBV2 and TRBJ2-7; D possibly corresponds to TRBD2 (6 bases). This CDR3 comprises 14 residues. V lost 0 bases and J lost 5, with 11 bases in between. Germline CDR1 and CDR2: SNHLY and FYNNEI. Here the CDR3 DNA reads TGTGCCAGCAGTGAAGCCTTTGCGGGGAACGAGCAGTACTTC. Translation gives CASSEAFAGNEQYF.

As DNA, the CDR3 is TGTGCCAGCAGCATTAACCGGGACAGAGGTGGCTACACCTTC. It encodes CASSINRDRGGYTF. The rearrangement links TRBV6-5 to TRBJ1-2; 7 bases map to TRBD1. With V trimmed by 6 bases and J by 7 bases, 11 bases remained unmatched. The germline V gene encodes CDR1 MNHEY and CDR2 SVGAGI. The CDR3 has 14 amino acids.

The V call is TRBV21-1, the J call TRBJ2-7; the D call TRBD2 from the table was never checked on the DNA. TRBV21-1 is tagged as a pseudogene. The CDR3 covers 16 residues. The CDR3 region is CASSKVNGSYSYEQYF. CDR3 bases: TGTGCCAGCAGCAAGGTGAACGGGAGTTACTCCTACGAGCAGTACTTC.

The rearrangement joins TRBV7-9 to TRBJ2-3; D possibly matches TRBD1 or TRBD2 (5 bases each). Germline V gene sequence: CDR1 SEHNR, CDR2 FQNEAQ (reference sequence). V lost 5 bases and J lost 2, with 17 bases in between. CDR3 size: 16 residues. Here the CDR3 reads CASSPWDGRLTDTQYF. The CDR3 DNA reads as TGTGCCAGCAGCCCTTGGGACGGACGTCTCACAGATACGCAGTATTTT.